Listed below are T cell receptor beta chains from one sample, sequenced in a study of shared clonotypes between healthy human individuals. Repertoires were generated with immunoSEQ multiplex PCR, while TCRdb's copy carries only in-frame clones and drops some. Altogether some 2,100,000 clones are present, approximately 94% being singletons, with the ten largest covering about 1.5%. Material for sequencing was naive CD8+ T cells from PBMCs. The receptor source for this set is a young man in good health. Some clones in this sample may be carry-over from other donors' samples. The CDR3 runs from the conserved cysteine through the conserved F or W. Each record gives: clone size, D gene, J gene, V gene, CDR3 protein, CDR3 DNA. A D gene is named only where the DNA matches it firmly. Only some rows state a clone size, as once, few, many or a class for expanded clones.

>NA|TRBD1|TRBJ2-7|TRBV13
CASSLAPGQRSRLYEQYF
TGTGCCAGCAGCTTAGCCCCGGGACAGAGAAGTCGCCTTTACGAGCAGTACTTC
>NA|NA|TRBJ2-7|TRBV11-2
CASSLSLGGTTYEQYF
TGTGCCAGCAGCTTATCCCTAGGGGGGACAACCTACGAGCAGTACTTC
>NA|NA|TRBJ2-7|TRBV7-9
CASSPRTETHSYEQYF
TGTGCCAGCAGCCCGCGGACAGAAACTCACTCCTACGAGCAGTACTTC
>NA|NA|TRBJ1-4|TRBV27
CASSLISTGDEKLFF
TGTGCCAGCAGTTTAATTTCTACGGGGGATGAAAAACTGTTTTTT
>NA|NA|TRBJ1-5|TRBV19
CASSIDTYGNQPQHF
TGTGCCAGTAGTATAGACACTTATGGGAATCAGCCCCAGCATTTT
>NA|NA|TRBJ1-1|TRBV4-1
CASTPRGQGIDTEAFF
TGCGCCAGCACTCCGCGGGGGCAGGGTATCGACACTGAAGCTTTCTTT
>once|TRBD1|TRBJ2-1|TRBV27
CASSSLGGQGANEQFF
TGTGCCAGCAGTTCGCTGGGGGGACAGGGGGCGAATGAGCAGTTCTTC
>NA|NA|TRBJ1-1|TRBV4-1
CASSPRVNTEAFF
TGCGCCAGCAGCCCCAGAGTTAACACTGAAGCTTTCTTT
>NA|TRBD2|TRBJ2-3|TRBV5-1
CASSLGLADSTDTQYF
TGCGCCAGCAGCCTTGGACTAGCGGATAGCACAGATACGCAGTATTTT
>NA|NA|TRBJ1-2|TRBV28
CASSLYEKLGYTF
TGTGCCAGCAGTTTATACGAGAAACTGGGCTACACCTTC
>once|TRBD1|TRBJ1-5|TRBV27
CASSVTGGMQQPQHF
TGTGCCAGCAGTGTGACAGGGGGTATGCAGCAGCCCCAGCATTTT
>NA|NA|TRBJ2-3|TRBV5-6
CASSRGSDTQYF
TGTGCCAGCAGTCGGGGGTCAGATACGCAGTATTTT
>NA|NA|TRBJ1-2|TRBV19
CASSIWTSYGYTF
TGTGCCAGTAGTATTTGGACATCGTATGGCTACACCTTC
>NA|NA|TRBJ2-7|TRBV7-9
CASSLAGHSYEQYF
TGTGCCAGCAGCTTAGCTGGACATAGTTACGAGCAGTACTTC
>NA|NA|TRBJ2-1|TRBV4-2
CASSQDLGTEDYNEQFF
TGTGCCAGCAGCCAAGATTTAGGCACAGAAGACTACAATGAGCAGTTCTTC
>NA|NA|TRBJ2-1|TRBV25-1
CASSDSWGSADEQFF
TGTGCCAGCAGTGATAGTTGGGGGAGCGCCGATGAGCAGTTCTTC
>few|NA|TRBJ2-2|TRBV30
CAWGQNTGELFF
TGTGCCTGGGGACAGAACACCGGGGAGCTGTTTTTT
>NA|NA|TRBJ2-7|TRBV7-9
CASTPSPSIPYEQYF
TGTGCCAGCACCCCAAGTCCCAGCATCCCCTACGAGCAGTACTTC
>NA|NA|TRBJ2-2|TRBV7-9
CASSLAIALLTGELFF
TGTGCCAGCAGCTTAGCGATAGCCCTTCTCACCGGGGAGCTGTTTTTT
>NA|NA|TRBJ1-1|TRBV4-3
CASSPDVETEAFF
TGCGCCAGCAGCCCGGACGTGGAAACTGAAGCTTTCTTT
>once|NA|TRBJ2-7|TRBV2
CASSESVWGGRYEQYF
TGTGCCAGCAGTGAATCGGTGTGGGGTGGGCGCTACGAGCAGTACTTC
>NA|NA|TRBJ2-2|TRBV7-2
CASKTWLANTGELFF
TGTGCCAGCAAAACGTGGCTAGCCAACACCGGGGAGCTGTTTTTT
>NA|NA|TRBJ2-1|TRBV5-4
CASSLDSGTYNEQFF
TGTGCCAGCAGCTTGGACTCAGGCACCTACAATGAGCAGTTCTTC
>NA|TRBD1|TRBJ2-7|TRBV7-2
CASSFGQGHEQYF
TGTGCCAGCAGCTTTGGACAGGGCCACGAGCAGTACTTC
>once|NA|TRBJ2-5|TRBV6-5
CASSYGFEGAQETQYF
TGTGCCAGCAGTTACGGATTCGAGGGCGCCCAAGAGACCCAGTACTTC
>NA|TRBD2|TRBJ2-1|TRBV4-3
CASSLGLAGRDEQFF
TGCGCCAGCAGCCTCGGACTAGCGGGGAGGGATGAGCAGTTCTTC
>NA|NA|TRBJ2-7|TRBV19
CASTPEGSRYEQYF
TGTGCCAGTACCCCAGAGGGCAGCCGCTACGAGCAGTACTTC
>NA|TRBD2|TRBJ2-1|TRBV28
CASSLAAGGPVYHEQFF
TGTGCCAGCAGTTTGGCAGCGGGAGGGCCAGTTTACCATGAGCAGTTCTTC
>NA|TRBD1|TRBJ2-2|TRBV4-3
CASSLSGTANTGELFF
TGCGCCAGCAGCCTATCCGGGACAGCGAACACCGGGGAGCTGTTTTTT
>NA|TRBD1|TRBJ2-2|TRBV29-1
CSALRQGTGTGELFF
TGCAGCGCCCTGAGACAGGGGACGGGCACCGGGGAGCTGTTTTTT
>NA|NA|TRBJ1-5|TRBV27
CASSPRIGNQPQHF
TGTGCCAGCAGTCCACGTATTGGTAATCAGCCCCAGCATTTT
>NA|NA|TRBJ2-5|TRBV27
CASSQFPDRQETQYF
TGTGCCAGCAGCCAATTCCCGGACAGACAAGAGACCCAGTACTTC
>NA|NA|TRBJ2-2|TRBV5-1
CASSLDLDITGELFF
TGCGCCAGCAGCTTGGACCTCGACATCACCGGGGAGCTGTTTTTT
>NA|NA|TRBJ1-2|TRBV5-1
CASSSRGEGYTF
TGCGCCAGCAGCTCTCGGGGGGAGGGCTACACCTTC
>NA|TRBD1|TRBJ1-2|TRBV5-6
CASSSRDRLYGYTF
TGTGCCAGCAGCAGTCGGGACAGGCTATATGGCTACACCTTC
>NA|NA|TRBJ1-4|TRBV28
CASKLTGEATNEKLFF
TGTGCCAGCAAACTAACGGGGGAAGCAACTAATGAAAAACTGTTTTTT
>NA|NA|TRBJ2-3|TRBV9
CASSGGRVSTDTQYF
TGTGCCAGCAGCGGGGGGCGCGTAAGCACAGATACGCAGTATTTT
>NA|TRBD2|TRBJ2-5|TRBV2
CASSESGTYQETQYF
TGTGCCAGCAGCGAGAGCGGGACGTACCAAGAGACCCAGTACTTC
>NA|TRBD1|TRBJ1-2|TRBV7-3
CASSSTGTGVFRYGYTF
TGTGCCAGCAGCTCAACCGGGACAGGGGTATTTAGGTATGGCTACACCTTC
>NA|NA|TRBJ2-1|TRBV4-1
CASSQGAGKSGEQFF
TGCGCCAGCAGCCAAGGGGCGGGCAAAAGCGGTGAGCAGTTCTTC
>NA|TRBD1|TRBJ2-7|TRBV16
CASTDRGATYEQYF
TGTGCCAGCACTGACAGGGGCGCGACCTACGAGCAGTACTTC